This TCR gamma chain was identified during a study of human gamma delta and Vdelta1 T cells. Study-level results: Acute myeloid leukemia was reportedly broadly targeted by polyclonal Delta One T cells.

Germline loops: CDR1 EGSTGY, CDR2 YDSYTSSV. V was clipped by 4 bases and J by 7 bases; unmatched bases: 10. The CDR3 runs to 13 residues. TCRdb re-called clones from the PCR reads via CATT. Among around 4,500 gamma-chain clones listed, under 35% were seen once. This clone was picked up a small number of times. What it recognizes is unknown. This clonotype originated in a human donor in good health. This rearrangement joins TRGV4 to TRGJ1 or TRGJ2. Sequencing was carried out using Vdelta1 gamma-delta T cells from blood grown in culture (DOT cells). The CDR3 DNA sequence: TGTGCCACCTGGGACGAGTTGTCGTATAAGAAACTCTTT. Its protein product is CATWDELSYKKLF.